The rows below give T cell receptor beta chains drawn from one sample of a study of T-cell memory formation after mild COVID-19. TCRdb ran MiXCR on the 5' RACE reads and lists one entry per CDR3 protein. Seen here are about 190,000 distinct CDR3 sequences, around 21% observed once, and the top ten hold approximately 22%. The sample comprised PBMCs or a T cell subset sorted from them (not recorded which). The receptor source for this set is an adult woman who had mild COVID-19 (a few samples of this study predate the infection). Cell type and time point are not known. CDR3s include the opening cysteine and the closing phenylalanine or tryptophan. A D gene is named only where the DNA matches it firmly. Clone size is stated in some rows and not others, as once, few, many or a class when expanded.

V gene	D gene	clone size	J gene	CDR3 protein	CDR3 DNA
TRBV10-3	NA	few	TRBJ1-5	CAISERDRQPQHF	TGTGCCATCAGTGAGAGGGACCGTCAGCCCCAGCATTTT
TRBV29-1	NA	NA	TRBJ1-1	CSVQGSPEAFF	TGCAGCGTCCAGGGAAGTCCTGAAGCTTTCTTT
TRBV6-6	NA	NA	TRBJ1-2	CDSSYGGGYTF	TGTGACAGCAGTTACGGGGGCGGCTACACCTTC
TRBV7-9	TRBD1	NA	TRBJ1-2	CASSFDRDTFGYTF	TGTGCCAGCAGCTTTGACAGGGACACGTTTGGCTACACCTTC
TRBV2	NA	NA	TRBJ2-7	CASSEGGTYEQYF	TGTGCCAGCAGTGAAGGCGGTACCTACGAGCAGTACTTC
TRBV2	TRBD1	few	TRBJ1-1	CASSQGAGTEAFF	TGTGCCAGCTCGCAGGGGGCGGGTACTGAAGCTTTCTTT
TRBV27	TRBD2	NA	TRBJ2-2	CASSLTSGSLFTGELFF	TGTGCCAGCAGTTTAACTAGCGGATCCCTCTTCACCGGGGAGCTGTTTTTT
TRBV4-1	NA	few	TRBJ2-5	CASSLDRFETQYF	TGCGCCAGCAGCCTCGACAGATTTGAGACCCAGTACTTC
TRBV4-3	TRBD2	few	TRBJ2-7	CASSRSREASYEQYF	TGCGCCAGCAGCCGTTCTCGGGAGGCCAGCTACGAGCAGTACTTC
TRBV9	TRBD2	NA	TRBJ2-1	CASSSRRGPTSGSRGNEQFF	TGTGCCAGCAGCTCCAGGAGGGGCCCTACTAGCGGGAGCAGGGGAAATGAGCAGTTCTTC
TRBV5-1	TRBD2	NA	TRBJ2-1	CASSLVGLAGGSSYNEQFF	TGCGCCAGCAGCTTGGTCGGACTAGCGGGAGGGAGCTCCTACAATGAGCAGTTCTTC
TRBV19	NA	NA	TRBJ2-1	CASSIDPGPYNEQFF	TGTGCCAGTAGTATAGATCCGGGACCATACAATGAGCAGTTCTTC
TRBV5-1	NA	few	TRBJ2-7	CASSSTGREYEQYF	TGCGCCAGCAGCTCGACAGGGCGGGAGTACGAGCAGTACTTC
TRBV7-3	NA	NA	TRBJ2-1	CASSPFSDNEQFF	TGTGCCAGCAGCCCCTTCTCTGACAATGAGCAGTTCTTC
TRBV12-3/TRBV12-4	TRBD2	few	TRBJ2-7	CASSLGLAVYEQYF	TGTGCCAGCAGTTTAGGGCTAGCGGTCTACGAGCAGTACTTC
TRBV7-6	TRBD2	NA	TRBJ2-3	CASSSTSGRTDTQYF	TGTGCCAGCAGCTCTACTAGCGGCCGCACAGATACGCAGTATTTT
TRBV2	NA	NA	TRBJ2-1	CASSEGREVYNEQFF	TGTGCCAGCAGTGAGGGCAGGGAGGTTTACAATGAGCAGTTCTTC
TRBV12-3/TRBV12-4	NA	few	TRBJ1-1	CAITPGTRNTEAFF	TGTGCCATCACCCCCGGGACGAGGAACACTGAAGCTTTCTTT
TRBV11-2	TRBD2	few	TRBJ2-1	CASSPRDYGTSWEQFF	TGTGCCAGCAGCCCCCGGGACTACGGGACCTCATGGGAGCAGTTCTTC
TRBV4-2	NA	few	TRBJ2-1	CASSQATGGGFEQFF	TGTGCCAGCAGCCAAGCGACAGGAGGGGGGTTCGAGCAGTTCTTC
TRBV6-2/TRBV6-3	TRBD2	NA	TRBJ2-1	CASSYSVAGDYEQFF	TGTGCCAGCAGTTACTCGGTAGCGGGGGATTATGAGCAGTTCTTC
TRBV27	NA	NA	TRBJ1-2	CASSLSGSDGYTF	TGTGCCAGCAGTTTATCCGGTTCCGATGGCTACACCTTC
TRBV5-1	NA	NA	TRBJ1-1	CASSPPSGTEAFF	TGCGCCAGCAGCCCCCCGTCGGGCACTGAAGCTTTCTTT
TRBV24-1	NA	NA	TRBJ2-2	CATSDSVGRNTGELFF	TGTGCCACCAGTGATTCAGTTGGGAGGAACACCGGGGAGCTGTTTTTT
TRBV6-6	NA	NA	TRBJ2-7	CASSASGGGTYEQYF	TGTGCCAGCAGTGCCAGTGGTGGGGGAACCTACGAGCAGTACTTC
TRBV7-9	NA	many	TRBJ2-7	CASSPTGEQYF	TGTGCCAGCAGCCCCACGGGCGAGCAGTACTTC
TRBV14	TRBD1	NA	TRBJ1-1	CASSQGDSQLRMNTEAFF	TGTGCCAGCAGCCAAGGGGACAGCCAACTAAGAATGAACACTGAAGCTTTCTTT
TRBV6-5	NA	few	TRBJ1-1	CASSYRRVTDQNTEAFF	TGTGCCAGCAGTTACCGGCGGGTCACAGACCAGAACACTGAAGCTTTCTTT
TRBV12-3/TRBV12-4	TRBD1	NA	TRBJ2-5	CASRAGGHETQYF	TGTGCCAGCAGAGCAGGGGGCCATGAGACCCAGTACTTC
TRBV29-1	NA	few	TRBJ2-2	CSVPDTGELFF	TGCAGCGTTCCAGATACCGGGGAGCTGTTTTTT
TRBV4-1	NA	NA	TRBJ1-1	CASSQGGNTEAFF	TGCGCCAGCAGCCAAGGCGGGAACACTGAAGCTTTCTTT
TRBV13	NA	few	TRBJ2-5	CASSLGGQTQYF	TGTGCCAGCAGCTTAGGGGGGCAGACCCAGTACTTC
TRBV19	NA	NA	TRBJ1-1	CASSIRGRSEAFF	TGTGCCAGTAGTATTCGGGGACGATCTGAAGCTTTCTTT